This T cell receptor (beta chain) was captured in a study of identical twins. This CDR3 spans 12 amino acids. Trimming cost V 3 bases and J 3 bases, with 6 bases left between them. TCRdb processed the 5' RACE reads anew with MiXCR; each CDR3 protein has one entry. Among about 550,000 distinct CDR3 sequences listed, 20% to 25% were seen once. This clonotype came up many times. Its target is not known. Notes on the study in general: Twins showed weaker excess sharing in their beta out-of-frame sequences.

These data also formed part of another study, on yellow fever vaccine responses in identical twins.

The chain joins TRBV12-3 or TRBV12-4 to TRBJ2-7; D uncertain. The TCR originated in a woman between 18 and 30 years old in good health. The specimen sequenced was CD4+ T cells sorted from blood. The chain's CDR3 is CASSFLSYEQYF. In DNA form, the CDR3 reads TGTGCCAGCAGTTTTCTAAGCTACGAGCAGTACTTC.